The source of this TCR delta chain is a study of gamma delta lymphoproliferative disorders and STAT genes. Study summary: Gamma-chain libraries were built from at least 50 ng of genomic DNA with the LymphoTrack Dx TCRG Assay. Study outcomes and limitations: Nearly all major patient gamma and delta clonotypes were public. Low-frequency NGS calls may be less specific; leukemic clone sharing needs confirmation.

This CDR3 comprises 20 residues. Trimming at V came to 0 bases and at J to 0 bases, leaving 9 bases not matched to a gene. CDR1 and CDR2 from the germline V gene are GEAIGNYY and EKD. TCRdb reanalyzed the multiplex PCR reads using CATT. The table shows around 3,700 delta-chain clones, with roughly 1.1% occurring only once. In this sample, this clone is large. The antigen remains unidentified. Other DNA sequences within the sample encode an identical CDR3. PBMCs from patients and controls supplied the genomic DNA for sequencing. Healthy adult blood donors, age- and sex-matched, served as controls. The chain has TRDV2 and TRDJ3; 8 nucleotides match TRDD3. This clonotype was sampled from a human donor in good health. The sample comprised blood. DNA for the CDR3: TGTGCCTGTGACACCGGAGACTGGGGGTTCAGCTCCTGGGACACCCGACAGATGTTTTTC. Protein: CACDTGDWGFSSWDTRQMFF.